The next 8 T cell receptor beta chains were all read from a single sample in a study of shared clonotypes between healthy human individuals. The assay was immunoSEQ multiplex PCR, and TCRdb's table has in-frame clones only and misses some. Found here are fewer than 1.8 million clones, around 98.5% of them singletons; the top ten hold about 0.35%. The specimen sequenced was naive CD4+ T cells sorted from blood. Described subset: CD45RA+ positively selected. These receptors were taken from a man aged 30-40 years in good health.

This sequence joins TRBV30 and TRBJ1-2, with D possibly matching TRBD1 (5 bases). Germline values: CDR1 GTSNPN, CDR2 SVGIG (reference sequence). V dropped 2 bases and J dropped 2 bases, with 9 bases sitting between them. This CDR3 contains 13 residues. The CDR3 here is CAWSTGRNYGYTF. CDR3 nucleotide sequence: TGTGCCTGGAGTACAGGCAGGAACTATGGCTACACCTTC. Filled out from reference TRBV30 and TRBJ1-2, the complete variable domain reads SQTIHQWPATLVQPVGSPLSLECTVEGTSNPNLYWYRQAAGRGLQLLFYSVGIGQISSEVPQNLSASRPQDRQFILSSKKLLLSDSGFYLCAWSTGRNYGYTFGSGTRLTVV.

The CDR3 DNA sequence: TGTGCCAGCAGTGAATTGACAGGGGGCGCAGCCGAGCAGTACTTC. Its protein product is CASSELTGGAAEQYF. The V and J genes are TRBV2 and TRBJ2-7, with TRBD1 identical over 10 bases. Germline trimming cut 2 bases from V and 6 bases from J; bases unmatched to any gene: 7. This CDR3 is 15 amino acids long. The germline V gene has CDR1 SNHLY and CDR2 FYNNEI.

This chain uses TRBV20-1 with TRBJ2-7, with 10 bases matching TRBD1. The trim removed 6 bases at V and 7 bases at J, leaving 3 bases unmatched. CDR1 DFQATT and CDR2 SNEGSKA come from the germline V gene (reference sequence). The CDR3 contains 11 residues. The CDR3 sequence: CSADRGLEQYF. As DNA, the CDR3 is TGCAGTGCCGACAGGGGGCTTGAGCAGTACTTC.

The chain joins TRBV5-5 to TRBJ2-1; no clear D. CDR3 size: 14 residues. CDR1 is SGHKS and CDR2 is YYEKEE in the germline V gene (reference sequence). The V end was cut by 0 bases, the J end by 0 bases, with 4 bases between. The chain's CDR3 is CASSLGLSYNEQFF. Here the CDR3 DNA reads TGTGCCAGCAGCTTGGGCCTCTCCTACAATGAGCAGTTCTTC.

CDR3 nucleotides: TGCGCCAGCAGCCCGCAGGGGGTCGAGACCCAGTACTTC. Its translation is CASSPQGVETQYF. This rearrangement joins TRBV5-1 to TRBJ2-5; 7 nucleotides agree with TRBD1. From germline, CDR1 is SGHRS and CDR2 YFSETQ. The trim removed 4 bases at V and 5 bases at J, leaving 5 bases unmatched. The CDR3 has 13 amino acids.

The rearrangement links TRBV14 to TRBJ1-4; TRBD1 might be the D (5 bases). Germline assignment: CDR1 SGHDN and CDR2 FVKESK. Trimming stripped 4 bases from V and 8 bases from J, with 35 bases between. The CDR3 extends over 21 amino acids. CDR3 DNA sequence: TGTGCCAGCAGCCTAGGGAGCCGGGTCGAGTTCCTGGGGCCCTTCTACGAAAAACTGTTTTTT. This translates into CASSLGSRVEFLGPFYEKLFF.

The CDR3 DNA sequence: TGTGCCTGGAGGAAAACCGGACAGGGGCCGGCTGGAAACACCATATATTTT. Amino acid sequence: CAWRKTGQGPAGNTIYF. The chain employs TRBV30 and TRBJ1-3; 9 nucleotides line up with TRBD1. The germline gives CDR1 GTSNPN, CDR2 SVGIG (reference sequence). The CDR3 contains 17 residues. V shed 3 bases, J shed 2 bases, and the junction held 11 bases outside the gene matches.

V gene TRBV29-1 combines with J gene TRBJ2-1; tentatively, D is TRBD1 (5 bases). The CDR3 is made up of 12 amino acids. Trimming took off 3 bases at V and 8 bases at J, with 11 bases between the two ends. Germline values: CDR1 SQVTM, CDR2 ANQGSEA. The CDR3 nucleotides are TGCAGCGTTGACGTGACCAGGGATGAGCAGTTCTTC. It translates to CSVDVTRDEQFF.